These 21 T cell receptor beta chains were all obtained from the same sample, sequenced in a study of control samples from healthy donors and cancer patients. Sequenced by immunoSEQ multiplex PCR; TCRdb stores in-frame clones only, minus some. Among around 250,000 clones listed, roughly 80% were seen once. The sample was PBMCs. The receptors originated from a woman aged 60-70 years with lung cancer.

The chain joins TRBV23-1 to TRBJ1-2, with D possibly TRBD1 on 5 matching bases. TRBV23-1 is flagged as an ORF with uncertain function. Trimming shortened V by 4 bases and J by 4 bases, and 19 bases separated the two germline ends. There are 16 residues in the CDR3. The CDR3 loop reads CASSPRVVGGAYGYTF. CDR3 sequence (DNA): TGCGCCAGCAGTCCCCGCGTTGTCGGGGGAGCCTATGGCTACACCTTC.

This rearrangement joins TRBV5-8 to TRBJ1-3; D ambiguous. V was clipped by 2 bases and J by 9 bases, with 6 bases between them. This CDR3 has 11 residues. Looked up from germline, CDR1 is SGHTS and CDR2 is YDEGEE. CDR3 coding DNA: TGTGCCAGCAGCTTCCGTGGCACCATATATTTT. Translating gives CASSFRGTIYF.

This clone was counted between two and nine times. V is TRBV11-2 and J is TRBJ1-4; D unclear. In germline, CDR1 is SGHAT, CDR2 FQNNGV. V shed 6 bases and J shed 3 bases, with 11 bases lying between them. The CDR3 is 14 residues long. CDR3 nucleotides: TGTGCCAGCAGTCGGCCAGGCGCTAATGAAAAACTGTTTTTT. Encoded protein: CASSRPGANEKLFF.

Concerning this clone: In the same sample, other DNA sequences code for this CDR3. The chain combines TRBV5-1 with TRBJ2-2, with a possible D match to TRBD1 (7 bases). Germline CDR1 is SGHRS and CDR2 is YFSETQ. Trimming left V 0 bases short and J 6 bases short, with 18 bases between. This CDR3 is 17 amino acids long. The CDR3 DNA reads as TGCGCCAGCAGCTTGGAGGCAGCAGGGGGGCGCGCCGGGGAGCTGTTTTTT. This gives the protein CASSLEAAGGRAGELFF.

The V call is TRBV11-2, the J call TRBJ2-1; the match to TRBD2 covers 9 bases. Germline lookup yields CDR1 SGHAT and CDR2 FQNNGV. Germline trimming cut 0 bases from V and 9 bases from J; bases unmatched to any gene: 15. This CDR3 spans 18 amino acids. The CDR3 is CASSLDSSSGARHGEQFF. As DNA, the CDR3 is TGTGCCAGCAGCTTAGATTCTTCTAGCGGGGCCCGACATGGTGAGCAGTTCTTC.

The rearrangement joins TRBV2 to TRBJ1-1, with 8 bases fitting TRBD1. The CDR3 length is 14 residues. The trim removed 6 bases at V and 3 bases at J, leaving 6 bases unmatched. Germline V gene data show CDR1 as SNHLY and CDR2 as FYNNEI. CDR3 sequence: CASSEQGGYTEAFF. In DNA, the CDR3 is TGTGCCAGCAGCGAACAGGGGGGGTACACTGAAGCTTTCTTT.

The chain couples TRBV5-1 to TRBJ1-6, with D unclear. This CDR3 spans 16 amino acids. V was clipped by 0 bases and J by 7 bases, with 14 bases between them. Germline CDR1 reads SGHRS; CDR2 reads YFSETQ. CDR3: CASSLESGYGNSPLHF. In DNA form, the CDR3 reads TGCGCCAGCAGCTTGGAGTCGGGTTACGGGAATTCACCCCTCCACTTT.

The genes are TRBV7-7 and TRBJ2-5, with 8 positions matching TRBD2. Germline lookup yields CDR1 SSHAT and CDR2 FNYEAQ (reference sequence). The length of the CDR3 is 15 residues. Trimming removed 2 bases from V and 3 bases from J; junction bases left unmatched: 5. The CDR3 loop reads CASSLSWREEETQYF. The CDR3 DNA reads TGTGCCAGCAGCTTATCTTGGCGGGAGGAAGAGACCCAGTACTTC.

This clone was counted at least ten times. The rearrangement joins TRBV27 to TRBJ1-5; D possibly corresponds to TRBD1 (5 bases). The CDR3 extends over 14 amino acids. Germline loops: CDR1 MNHEY, CDR2 SMNVEV (reference sequence). V was clipped by 6 bases and J by 8 bases, with 17 bases between them. The CDR3 DNA follows: TGTGCCAGCAGCGCCGTGGGGGGGTCGGAGCCCCAGCATTTT. It encodes CASSAVGGSEPQHF.

A few counts support this clone. V usage is TRBV18 and J usage is TRBJ1-1; the D gene is possibly TRBD1 (5 bases). The CDR3 loop spans 16 amino acids. Germline V gene sequence: CDR1 KGHSH, CDR2 LQKENI. V dropped 1 base and J dropped 1 base, with 13 bases sitting between them. CDR3 residues: CASSPRGGAGNTEAFF. CDR3 DNA: TGTGCCAGCTCACCACGGGGAGGGGCCGGGAACACTGAAGCTTTCTTT. Supplemented by reference TRBV18 and TRBJ1-1, the full variable domain reads NAGVMQNPRHLVRRRGQEARLRCSPMKGHSHVYWYRQLPEEGLKFMVYLQKENIIDESGMPKERFSAEFPKEGPSILRIQQVVRGDSAAYFCASSPRGGAGNTEAFFGQGTRLTVV.

The rearrangement joins TRBV29-1 to TRBJ1-1; 7 nucleotides agree with TRBD1. V lost 5 bases and J lost 0; bases outside the gene matches: 3. CDR3 length: 13 residues. Germline-derived CDR1 and CDR2 are SQVTM and ANQGSEA. CDR3 DNA sequence: TGCAGCGTTTCAGGGGGTATGAACACTGAAGCTTTCTTT. Translation gives CSVSGGMNTEAFF.

The chain is built from TRBV18 and TRBJ1-2; D not resolved. CDR1 and CDR2 (germline): KGHSH, LQKENI. The CDR3 spans 13 residues. Trimming pared 3 bases from V and 8 bases from J, leaving 13 bases between. CDR3 coding DNA: TGTGCCAGCTCACCTGGGAGCGTGACGGGCTACACCTTC. Its protein product is CASSPGSVTGYTF. Looking up the rest from reference TRBV18 and TRBJ1-2 gives the full variable domain: NAGVMQNPRHLVRRRGQEARLRCSPMKGHSHVYWYRQLPEEGLKFMVYLQKENIIDESGMPKERFSAEFPKEGPSILRIQQVVRGDSAAYFCASSPGSVTGYTFGSGTRLTVV.

The J gene is TRBJ2-3, the V gene TRBV2; TRBD2 agrees at 8 bases. With V trimmed by 10 bases and J by 4 bases, 10 bases remained unmatched. Germline CDR1 reads SNHLY; CDR2 reads FYNNEI. This CDR3 has 14 amino acids. As DNA, the CDR3 is TGTGCCAACTTGGGGCGGGAGGTCGCAGATACGCAGTATTTT. Translation gives CANLGREVADTQYF.

This clone has a handful of counts. This chain links TRBV7-6 with TRBJ2-2; 8 bases align to TRBD2. The V segment lost 5 bases and the J segment 5 bases; nucleotides outside the gene matches: 7. Germline V gene sequence: CDR1 SGHVS, CDR2 FNYEAQ. This CDR3 spans 15 amino acids. The CDR3 DNA reads as TGTGCCAGCAGCCTTAGCGGGATGGGGACCGGGGAGCTGTTTTTT. Translating it yields CASSLSGMGTGELFF.

Only a few counts were recorded for this clone. The rearrangement links TRBV4-1 to TRBJ2-5; perhaps TRBD2 as D (5 bases). V gave up 4 bases and J gave up 0 bases, with 9 bases separating them. The CDR3 covers 14 residues. Germline values: CDR1 MGHRA, CDR2 YSYEKL. CDR3 coding DNA: TGCGCCAGCAGCCGGGAGCAGAACCAAGAGACCCAGTACTTC. It specifies CASSREQNQETQYF.

The chain employs TRBV11-3 and TRBJ2-2, with 8 bases identical to TRBD2. CDR3 length: 14 amino acids. V was pared by 5 bases and J by 6 bases, with 5 bases of the junction left unmatched. Germline V gene data show CDR1 as SGHNT and CDR2 as YENEEA. CDR3 residues: CASSPLTSAGELFF. Here the CDR3 DNA reads TGTGCCAGCAGCCCGCTGACTAGCGCCGGGGAGCTGTTTTTT.

This chain connects TRBV11-2 to TRBJ1-1, with TRBD1 matching 8 bases. CDR3 size: 17 residues. Germline loops: CDR1 SGHAT, CDR2 FQNNGV. Losses at the gene ends were 5 bases for V and 3 bases for J; bases not matched to a gene: 14. CDR3 nucleotides: TGTGCCAGCAGCCGGGGCAGGGGGCGCGGAGGGGACACTGAAGCTTTCTTT. The encoded protein is CASSRGRGRGGDTEAFF.

The CDR3 bases are TGTGCCAGCAGTAGTACCGGGAGTAATTCACCCCTCCACTTT. Amino acid sequence: CASSSTGSNSPLHF. The gene calls are TRBV6-5 and TRBJ1-6; D is ambiguous. The CDR3 totals 14 residues. Trimming removed 5 bases from V and 6 bases from J, with 11 bases in between. Germline V lookup: CDR1 MNHEY, CDR2 SVGAGI.

This clone showed up just a few times. The chain has TRBV5-1 and TRBJ1-1; D is perhaps TRBD1 (6 bases). This CDR3 contains 15 residues. Trimming took off 4 bases at V and 2 bases at J, with 15 bases between the two ends. Germline CDR1 and CDR2: SGHRS and YFSETQ. CDR3 amino acids: CASSPAPGANTEAFF. The CDR3 nucleotides are TGCGCCAGCAGCCCCGCCCCGGGGGCCAACACTGAAGCTTTCTTT.

The chain couples TRBV5-4 to TRBJ1-1, with no clear D. CDR1 and CDR2 from the germline V gene are SGHNT and YYREEE (reference sequence). This CDR3 contains 15 residues. V lost 6 bases and J 0 bases, leaving 15 bases between the germline ends. The CDR3 coding sequence is TGTGCCAGCATCCGACAAGGCCCCATGAACACTGAAGCTTTCTTT. The encoded protein is CASIRQGPMNTEAFF.

The V call is TRBV27, the J call TRBJ1-6; TRBD1 matches at 9 bases. The germline gives CDR1 MNHEY, CDR2 SMNVEV (reference sequence). This CDR3 spans 18 amino acids. V lost 4 bases, J lost 7 bases, and 14 bases stayed unmatched. The DNA of the CDR3 is TGTGCCAGCAGTTCAAACTCCGGACAGGGGAACAGGAATTCACCCCTCCACTTT. As protein: CASSSNSGQGNRNSPLHF.